These 5 T cell receptor beta chains were all obtained from the same sample, sequenced in a study of T cell repertoires in cytomegalovirus infection. Their specific antigens are unknown. MiXCR, applied by TCRdb to the reads, yields one record per CDR3 protein. Of some 920,000 distinct CDR3 sequences detected, 25% to 40% appear once; the ten largest clones hold around 15%. The sample in question was cultured CD8+ T cells from PBMCs, obtained from culture after CMV antigen stimulation. The receptors were gathered from a human donor in good health (CMV status not recorded). Some clones in this sample may be carry-over from other donors' samples.

The genes are TRBV6-1 and TRBJ1-5, with 7 bases matching TRBD1. Germline lookup yields CDR1 MNHNS and CDR2 SASEGT. The ends lost 5 bases at V and 1 base at J; junction bases unmatched: 5. The CDR3 contains 15 residues. The CDR3 spells CASSLGTESNQPQHF. CDR3 nucleotide sequence: TGTGCCAGCAGTTTGGGGACAGAGAGCAATCAGCCCCAGCATTTT.

The sample holds a few counts of this clonotype. V gene TRBV18 combines with J gene TRBJ2-7; TRBD1 agrees at 11 bases. Losses at the gene ends were 4 bases for V and 2 bases for J; bases not matched to a gene: 4. CDR1 KGHSH and CDR2 LQKENI come from the germline V gene. This CDR3 region has 15 residues. The CDR3 coding sequence is TGTGCCAGCTCACTGGGGACAGGGGGTGCCTACGAGCAGTACTTC. Protein sequence: CASSLGTGGAYEQYF.

This clonotype was seen a handful of times. The chain links TRBV27 to TRBJ2-3; the match to TRBD2 covers 7 bases. This CDR3 spans 14 amino acids. Trimming removed 5 bases from V and 5 bases from J; junction bases left unmatched: 7. Germline V gene data show CDR1 as MNHEY and CDR2 as SMNVEV (reference sequence). The CDR3 spells CASSPGLVQDTQYF. The CDR3 nucleotides read TGTGCCAGCAGTCCAGGACTAGTGCAAGATACGCAGTATTTT.

The CDR3 DNA sequence: TGTGCCATCAGTGAGAAAACAGCAACTAATGAAAAACTGTTTTTT. Amino acid sequence: CAISEKTATNEKLFF. V and J are TRBV10-3 and TRBJ1-4; D is ambiguous. The CDR3 has 15 amino acids. CDR1 ENHRY and CDR2 SYGVKD come from the germline V gene. V dropped 2 bases and J dropped 0 bases, with 7 bases sitting between them.

The genes are TRBV25-1 and TRBJ2-7; 9 positions match TRBD1. The ends lost 9 bases at V and 3 bases at J; junction bases unmatched: 3. There are 12 residues in the CDR3. CDR1 and CDR2 from the germline V gene are MGHDK and SYGVNS. The CDR3 DNA reads as TGTGCCAGTGGGACAGGGTACTACGAGCAGTACTTC. The encoded protein is CASGTGYYEQYF.